The 29 T cell receptor beta chains below come from one sample, sequenced in a study of cytomegalovirus exposure and HLA in healthy donors. PCR employed 60 Vbeta and 13 Jbeta primers. Libraries were prepared by immunoSEQ multiplex PCR; TCRdb keeps only in-frame clonotypes and omits some of them. The table lists 63,000 or so clones, 73% of them singletons. Material for sequencing was PBMCs. The receptor source for this set is a man between 50 and 59 years old in good health and CMV-seronegative.

The chain links TRBV6-5 to TRBJ2-7, with a weak D call TRBD2 (7 bases). The germline CDR1 and CDR2 sequences are MNHEY and SVGAGI. V lost 6 bases and J 6 bases, leaving 21 bases between the germline ends. The CDR3 loop spans 15 amino acids. The chain's CDR3 is CASSQGLWGGGEQYF. The CDR3 DNA reads TGTGCCAGCAGCCAGGGGCTTTGGGGGGGCGGCGAGCAGTACTTC.

The V call is TRBV30, the J call TRBJ2-4; TRBD1 matches 8 bases. Unmatched junction bases numbered 17, after V lost 4 bases and J lost 3 bases. The CDR3 runs to 18 residues. Germline V gives CDR1 GTSNPN, CDR2 SVGIG (reference sequence). The CDR3 loop is CAWMPFAPGQGLKNIQYF. The CDR3 nucleotides read TGTGCCTGGATGCCTTTCGCGCCAGGACAGGGACTCAAAAACATTCAGTACTTC. The variable domain in full, with the rest retrieved from reference TRBV30 and TRBJ2-4, is SQTIHQWPATLVQPVGSPLSLECTVEGTSNPNLYWYRQAAGRGLQLLFYSVGIGQISSEVPQNLSASRPQDRQFILSSKKLLLSDSGFYLCAWMPFAPGQGLKNIQYFGAGTRLSVL.

The gene calls are TRBV6-5 and TRBJ1-1; no clear D gene. CDR1 and CDR2 (germline): MNHEY, SVGAGI. The CDR3 loop spans 14 amino acids. The germline V and J ends were trimmed by 0 bases and 5 bases, with 10 bases remaining between them. CDR3 in amino acids: CASSYSYSGTEAFF. In DNA form, the CDR3 reads TGTGCCAGCAGTTACTCCTACTCGGGGACTGAAGCTTTCTTT.

V and J are TRBV7-3 and TRBJ2-2; TRBD1 matches 8 bases. The CDR3 is made up of 15 amino acids. J gave up 1 base and V 6 bases, and 4 bases lay outside the gene matches. Per the germline V gene, CDR1 is SGHTA and CDR2 is FQGTGA. This chain's CDR3 is CASSKTGGNTGELFF. The CDR3 bases are TGTGCCAGCAGTAAAACAGGGGGGAACACCGGGGAGCTGTTTTTT. The entire variable domain, with the rest obtained from reference TRBV7-3 and TRBJ2-2, is as follows: GAGVSQTPSNKVTEKGKYVELRCDPISGHTALYWYRQSLGQGPEFLIYFQGTGAADDSGLPNDRFFAVRPEGSVSTLKIQRTERGDSAVYLCASSKTGGNTGELFFGEGSRLTVL.

DNA of the CDR3: TGTGCCAGCAGCTTCAGGGACAATGAGCAGTTCTTC. It codes for CASSFRDNEQFF. The chain recombines TRBV5-6 with TRBJ2-1; a weak D match, TRBD1 (5 bases). The CDR3 runs to 12 residues. The germline CDR1 and CDR2 sequences are SGHDT and YYEEEE. The germline V and J ends were trimmed by 2 bases and 5 bases, with 5 bases remaining between them.

This sequence joins TRBV6-5 and TRBJ2-3; D gene ambiguous. The CDR3 is 14 residues long. Trimming removed 2 bases at V and 4 bases at J, with 10 bases between. Per germline, CDR1 MNHEY and CDR2 SVGAGI. In DNA, the CDR3 is TGTGCCAGCAGTTACCAGGCGTGGGCAGATACGCAGTATTTT. Translation: CASSYQAWADTQYF.

CDR3 in amino acids: CASSGGQNTEAFF. The DNA for the CDR3 is TGTGCCAGCAGCGGGGGCCAGAACACTGAAGCTTTCTTT. The chain couples TRBV9 to TRBJ1-1; TRBD1 might be the D (5 bases). The CDR3 is made up of 13 amino acids. Germline assignment: CDR1 SGDLS and CDR2 YYNGEE. Deletions cut 3 bases from V and 1 base from J, with 7 bases between.

The V gene is TRBV5-8, the J gene TRBJ1-1; maybe TRBD1 (6 bases). V was clipped by 4 bases and J by 10 bases, with 11 bases between them. CDR3 size: 11 residues. Germline-derived CDR1 and CDR2 are SGHTS and YDEGEE. The CDR3: CASSEQGRAFF. The DNA of the CDR3 is TGTGCCAGCAGCGAACAGGGTCGAGCTTTCTTT.

As DNA, the CDR3 is TGTGCCAGTAGTCAGGGGACGTCTGCTGGCTACACCTTC. Amino acids: CASSQGTSAGYTF. This chain joins TRBV19 and TRBJ1-2; D may be TRBD1 (6 bases). The CDR3 is made up of 13 amino acids. V dropped 5 bases and J dropped 7 bases, with 14 bases sitting between them. Germline lookup yields CDR1 LNHDA and CDR2 SQIVND (reference sequence).

This rearrangement joins TRBV9 to TRBJ2-3, with 7 bases lining up with TRBD1. With 4 bases clipped from V and 0 bases from J, the junction kept 11 bases outside the gene matches. CDR1 SGDLS and CDR2 YYNGEE come from the germline V gene. CDR3 length: 17 residues. CDR3 loop: CASSYTKDRASTDTQYF. The CDR3 DNA reads TGTGCCAGCAGCTACACCAAAGACAGGGCTAGCACAGATACGCAGTATTTT.

The chain has TRBV7-2 and TRBJ2-3, with 14 bases lining up with TRBD2. The V gene's germline CDR1 is SGHTA and CDR2 FQGNSA. V shed 5 bases, J shed 5 bases, and the junction held 6 bases outside the gene matches. The CDR3 totals 16 residues. The DNA of the CDR3 is TGTGCCAGCAGCGAGGGACTAGCGGGGGTGGGAGATACGCAGTATTTT. Translated: CASSEGLAGVGDTQYF.

There are a few counts of this clone. CDR3 amino acids: CASGLVRGDRGYEQYF. The CDR3 DNA is TGTGCTAGTGGTTTGGTACGGGGGGACAGGGGGTACGAGCAGTACTTC. The chain links TRBV12-5 to TRBJ2-7; 11 bases line up with TRBD1. Germline V gene lookup returns CDR1 LGHNT and CDR2 FRNRAP. This CDR3 has 16 residues. J lost 4 bases, V lost 0 bases, and 5 bases had no gene match.

This chain links TRBV7-2 with TRBJ2-7; D may be TRBD2 (5 bases). CDR3 length equals 14 residues. Germline CDR1 reads SGHTA; CDR2 reads FQGNSA. Trimming removed 8 bases at V and 0 bases at J, with 14 bases between. The CDR3 protein is CASSTGISSYEQYF. For the CDR3, the DNA is TGTGCCAGCTCCACCGGGATTAGCTCCTACGAGCAGTACTTC.

V usage is TRBV14 and J usage is TRBJ2-2; TRBD1 might be the D (6 bases). Trimming cost V 6 bases and J 4 bases, with 12 bases left between them. This CDR3 region has 14 residues. The germline gives CDR1 SGHDN, CDR2 FVKESK. DNA for the CDR3: TGTGCCAGCAGGATACAGGGATCCACCGGGGAGCTGTTTTTT. Translated, it gives CASRIQGSTGELFF.

This clone was found a few times. J is TRBJ1-2 and V is TRBV6-5; maybe TRBD1 (6 bases). CDR1 is MNHEY, CDR2 SVGAGI, per germline. This CDR3 contains 15 residues. Trimming pared 9 bases from V and 4 bases from J, leaving 21 bases between. DNA for the CDR3: TGTGCCAGTAGTACCCCAGAGGGGGATGGCTATGGCTACACCTTC. Translated: CASSTPEGDGYGYTF.

This chain uses TRBV18 with TRBJ2-7; 9 nucleotides align to TRBD2. The V segment lost 1 base and the J segment 6 bases; nucleotides outside the gene matches: 13. Germline CDR1 is KGHSH and CDR2 is LQKENI. This CDR3 is 17 amino acids long. The CDR3, as DNA: TGTGCCAGCTCACCACTCCCCGGAGGCGGGGGGGCCGGCGAGCAGTACTTC. This translates into CASSPLPGGGGAGEQYF.

In nucleotides, the CDR3 is TGTGCCAGCTCTCCCGGGACAGGGAACAATGAGCAGTTCTTC. Translation: CASSPGTGNNEQFF. This chain links TRBV18 with TRBJ2-1; 9 nucleotides agree with TRBD1. This CDR3 has 14 residues. CDR1 KGHSH and CDR2 LQKENI come from the germline V gene. Trimming at V came to 6 bases and at J to 5 bases, leaving 5 bases not matched to a gene.

For this clone: A read error may account for a junction end that differs from germline. The chain couples TRBV29-1 to TRBJ2-5; the D gene is possibly TRBD1 (7 bases). The CDR3 runs to 14 residues. Germline CDR1 is SQVTM and CDR2 is ANQGSEA. This CDR3 is CSVEGRGDHETQYF. The CDR3 coding sequence is TGCAGCGTTGAAGGCAGGGGGGACCACGAGACCCAGTACTTC.

This clone was recorded only once. The CDR3 region is CASSDDVNGEQYF. The CDR3 DNA reads TGCGCCAGCAGTGATGATGTGAACGGCGAGCAGTACTTC. The chain joins TRBV10-1 to TRBJ2-7; D is unresolved. This CDR3 region has 13 residues. Germline CDR1 WNHNN, CDR2 SYGVQD (reference sequence). Between the trimmed V and J ends, which lost 3 bases and 6 bases, there was a span of 12 bases.

This chain uses TRBV5-6 with TRBJ2-1; 11 nucleotides match TRBD2. The germline CDR1 and CDR2 sequences are SGHDT and YYEEEE. The CDR3 contains 17 residues. V dropped 4 bases and J dropped 2; count of bases not matched to a gene: 8. CDR3 sequence reads: CASSLLGTSGAYNEQFF. The DNA for the CDR3 is TGTGCCAGCAGCCTCCTGGGGACTAGCGGTGCCTACAATGAGCAGTTCTTC.

J is TRBJ2-3 and V is TRBV9, with 8 bases matching TRBD2. There are 15 residues in the CDR3. J gave up 6 bases and V 2 bases, and 8 bases lay outside the gene matches. Germline V lookup: CDR1 SGDLS, CDR2 YYNGEE. The CDR3 sequence is CASSVSGGGWDTQYF. CDR3 nucleotide sequence: TGTGCCAGCAGCGTTTCCGGCGGGGGGTGGGATACGCAGTATTTT.

This clone was detected once. The rearrangement links TRBV4-1 to TRBJ2-4; perhaps TRBD1 as D (6 bases). This CDR3 is built from 14 residues. The V gene's germline CDR1 is MGHRA and CDR2 YSYEKL. V dropped 1 base and J dropped 11 bases, with 15 bases sitting between them. The CDR3, as DNA: TGCGCCAGCAGCCAAGTCGAGTTGGCAGGGGTTCAGTACTTC. It encodes CASSQVELAGVQYF.

The chain couples TRBV13 to TRBJ2-3; the D gene is possibly TRBD2 (6 bases). Between the trimmed V and J ends, which lost 5 bases and 3 bases, there was a span of 9 bases. Germline V gene lookup returns CDR1 PRHDT and CDR2 FYEKMQ (reference sequence). This CDR3 region has 13 residues. The DNA of the CDR3 is TGTGCCAGCAGCAAACGGGGGACAGATACGCAGTATTTT. This sequence encodes CASSKRGTDTQYF.

The J gene is TRBJ2-7, the V gene TRBV5-1; TRBD1 might be the D (5 bases). The CDR3 has 14 amino acids. Trimming shortened V by 1 base and J by 7 bases, and 15 bases separated the two germline ends. CDR1 and CDR2 from the germline V gene are SGHRS and YFSETQ. CDR3 DNA sequence: TGCGCCAGCAGCTTGTTACAGGACCTCGGGGAGCAGTACTTC. Protein sequence: CASSLLQDLGEQYF.

The chain carries TRBV5-8 and TRBJ2-1; TRBD1 matches 7 bases. The junction had 10 bases not matched to a gene; V was cut back by 2 bases and J by 8 bases. From germline, CDR1 is SGHTS and CDR2 YDEGEE. The CDR3 is 15 amino acids. DNA for the CDR3: TGTGCCAGCAGCTTTTCGGGACAGTTTAATCATGAGCAGTTCTTC. It is translated as CASSFSGQFNHEQFF.

This chain links TRBV27 with TRBJ2-3; 8 positions agree with TRBD2. Per the germline V gene, CDR1 is MNHEY and CDR2 is SMNVEV (reference sequence). J gave up 5 bases and V 3 bases, and 7 bases lay outside the gene matches. This CDR3 comprises 15 residues. CDR3 in amino acids: CASSLSRGGLDTQYF. The CDR3, as DNA: TGTGCCAGCAGTTTGAGCCGGGGGGGCCTAGATACGCAGTATTTT.

This clone was observed a single time. In DNA, the CDR3 is TGTGCCAGCAGCTTAGCGCCGGGAGAGGAGTACTTC. Its translation is CASSLAPGEEYF. The rearrangement uses TRBV7-8 and TRBJ2-7; D perhaps matches TRBD2 (6 bases). The CDR3 totals 12 residues. The germline gives CDR1 SGHVS, CDR2 FQNEAQ. V dropped 0 bases and J dropped 11 bases, with 11 bases sitting between them.

This clone was found once. The chain couples TRBV10-3 to TRBJ1-3; tentatively, D is TRBD1 (5 bases). The CDR3 covers 15 residues. Deletions cut 6 bases from V and 4 bases from J, with 16 bases between. Germline CDR1 reads ENHRY; CDR2 reads SYGVKD. CDR3 region: CAISRQSQTGNTIYF. CDR3 nucleotide sequence: TGTGCCATCAGCAGACAGTCCCAAACGGGAAACACCATATATTTT.

The sample holds a few counts of this clone. The chain employs TRBV9 and TRBJ1-1; D unresolved. Trimming left V 0 bases short and J 10 bases short, with 13 bases between. This CDR3 spans 13 amino acids. Germline V gene sequence: CDR1 SGDLS, CDR2 YYNGEE. CDR3 sequence (DNA): TGTGCCAGCAGCGTAGCTTCAGGTAGTGGAGCTTTCTTT. Translated: CASSVASGSGAFF.